Listed below are T cell receptor beta chains from one sample, sequenced in a study of blood T cells in healthy people across ages. MiXCR was run by TCRdb on the 5' RACE reads, yielding one entry per CDR3 protein. Among 650,000 to 1,000,000 distinct CDR3 sequences, under 40% were seen once, and the ten largest hold 13%. The specimen was blood. These receptors were taken from a man between 18 and 29 years old in good health. Each CDR3 is given with its conserved first and last residue. The order of the fields is D gene, V gene, J gene, clone size, CDR3 protein, CDR3 DNA. D genes are given only for firm matches. Where a row states a size, it is once, few, many or the class of an expanded clone; other rows omit it.

>-|TRBV6-6|TRBJ1-5|once
CASSYRAASNQPQHF
TGTGCCAGCAGTTACCGAGCAGCTAGCAATCAGCCCCAGCATTTT
>-|TRBV28|TRBJ1-2|few
CASSQQDYGYTF
TGTGCCAGCAGCCAGCAAGACTATGGCTACACCTTC
>TRBD1|TRBV9|TRBJ1-3|few
CASSEGQGKLAGNTIYF
TGTGCCAGCAGCGAGGGACAGGGGAAGCTTGCTGGAAACACCATATATTTT
>-|TRBV20-1|TRBJ1-5|few
CSARFSGDSNQPQHF
TGCAGTGCTAGATTCTCAGGGGATAGCAATCAGCCCCAGCATTTT
>TRBD2|TRBV12-3/TRBV12-4|TRBJ2-1|-
CASRLTSGGGNEQFF
TGTGCCAGCAGGTTGACTAGCGGGGGGGGCAACGAGCAGTTCTTC
>-|TRBV6-2/TRBV6-3|TRBJ2-7|-
CANSGGDGVYEQYF
TGTGCCAACAGTGGAGGGGACGGTGTTTACGAGCAGTACTTC
>TRBD1|TRBV29-1|TRBJ1-1|-
CSVARGGAEAFF
TGCAGCGTTGCCAGGGGGGGAGCGGAAGCTTTCTTT
>TRBD1|TRBV10-3|TRBJ2-7|many
CAISMTPGQGSYEQYF
TGTGCCATCAGTATGACCCCGGGACAGGGGTCTTACGAGCAGTACTTC
>-|TRBV5-6|TRBJ1-1|-
CASSLVSGWGTEAFF
TGTGCCAGCAGCTTGGTGTCGGGATGGGGCACTGAAGCTTTCTTT
>TRBD1|TRBV3-1|TRBJ1-2|-
CASSQYRGRKRGYTF
TGTGCCAGCAGCCAGTACAGGGGGCGTAAGCGGGGCTACACCTTC
>-|TRBV7-2|TRBJ2-4|many
CASSLARKNIQYF
TGTGCCAGCAGCTTAGCCCGGAAAAACATTCAGTACTTC
>TRBD1|TRBV20-1|TRBJ1-4|once
CSARDWAGGEKLFF
TGCAGTGCTAGAGATTGGGCAGGGGGAGAAAAACTGTTTTTT
>-|TRBV6-1|TRBJ2-5|-
CASSEEGGPETQYF
TGTGCCAGCAGTGAAGAGGGGGGCCCGGAGACCCAGTACTTC
>TRBD2|TRBV25-1|TRBJ2-3|-
CASSGPGLAGEIASTDTQYF
TGTGCCAGCAGTGGGCCGGGACTAGCGGGTGAGATCGCTAGCACAGATACGCAGTATTTT
>-|TRBV12-3/TRBV12-4|TRBJ2-4|many
CASSLSGQGGIQYF
TGTGCCAGCAGTTTAAGCGGGCAGGGTGGCATTCAGTACTTC
>-|TRBV20-1|TRBJ1-4|-
CSAGQIEKLFF
TGCAGTGCTGGACAGATTGAAAAACTGTTTTTT
>TRBD1|TRBV9|TRBJ1-1|-
CASSKQGASAEAFF
TGTGCCAGCAGCAAACAGGGGGCAAGCGCTGAAGCTTTCTTT
>-|TRBV5-1|TRBJ1-2|-
CASSFDRPSNYGYTF
TGCGCCAGCAGCTTTGACAGGCCCTCCAACTATGGCTACACCTTC
>-|TRBV5-5|TRBJ2-3|few
CASSLEDRRTDAQYF
TGTGCCAGCAGCTTGGAGGACCGACGCACAGATGCGCAGTATTTT
>TRBD1|TRBV4-3|TRBJ1-1|-
CASSQDLAGGTEAFF
TGCGCCAGCAGCCAAGATTTGGCAGGGGGCACTGAAGCTTTCTTT
>-|TRBV5-5|TRBJ1-3|-
CASSQTGGAGNTIYF
TGTGCCAGCAGCCAAACCGGCGGGGCTGGAAACACCATATATTTT
>TRBD1|TRBV10-3|TRBJ1-4|many
CAIRDREDEKLFF
TGTGCCATCAGGGACAGGGAAGATGAAAAACTGTTTTTT
>-|TRBV18|TRBJ1-5|-
CASSPPGDQPQHF
TGTGCCAGCTCACCACCGGGGGACCAGCCCCAGCATTTT
>TRBD1|TRBV7-9|TRBJ1-1|-
CASSFTRGRDAEAFF
TGTGCCAGCAGTTTCACCAGGGGGAGGGACGCTGAAGCTTTCTTT
>-|TRBV12-3/TRBV12-4|TRBJ2-6|many
CASRGFSGANVLTF
TGTGCCAGCAGAGGTTTCTCCGGGGCCAACGTCCTGACTTTC
>TRBD1|TRBV6-5|TRBJ1-2|-
CASSYTGQGLYGYTF
TGTGCCAGCAGTTACACGGGACAGGGATTATATGGCTACACCTTC
>-|TRBV7-9|TRBJ2-3|many
CASSLIRSGTDTQYF
TGTGCCAGCAGTTTAATTAGGAGTGGCACAGATACGCAGTATTTT
>-|TRBV6-5|TRBJ2-2|-
CASSYAPQRGTGELFF
TGTGCCAGCAGTTACGCCCCCCAGCGCGGCACCGGGGAGCTGTTTTTT